What follows are 30 T cell receptor beta chains derived from one specimen sequenced in a study of OX40 agonist ivuxolimab in advanced cancers. This table comes from immunoSEQ multiplex PCR, and its TCRdb copy is limited to in-frame clones, with some not included. The sample yields tens of thousands of clones, about 87% seen once. Sequencing was performed on CD4+ or CD8+ T cells sorted from blood, taken in a trial of the OX40 agonist ivuxolimab. Receptors originate from an adult with an advanced solid tumor such as melanoma, head and neck, liver or kidney cancer.

The V and J genes are TRBV18 and TRBJ2-1; 10 bases are shared with TRBD2. From germline, CDR1 is KGHSH and CDR2 LQKENI. Trimming took 0 bases from V and 8 from J; bases not matched to a gene: 16. This CDR3 region has 19 residues. The CDR3 region is CASSPPGLAGVELLDEQFF. The CDR3 region has the DNA TGTGCCAGCTCACCACCAGGCCTAGCGGGGGTGGAACTTCTCGATGAGCAGTTCTTC.

V and J are TRBV9 and TRBJ2-1; D might be TRBD1 or TRBD2, each matching 5 bases. This CDR3 spans 14 amino acids. The germline V gene encodes CDR1 SGDLS and CDR2 YYNGEE. The V end lost 7 bases, the J end lost 8 bases, and 19 bases lay between the germline ends. CDR3 in DNA: TGTGCCAGCGGGGTTGGGACCGCCGGATATGAGCAGTTCTTC. The encoded protein is CASGVGTAGYEQFF.

V and J are TRBV28 and TRBJ2-3; D gene ambiguous. The CDR3 consists of 14 residues. Germline CDR1 reads MDHEN; CDR2 reads SYDVKM. The V and J ends lost 5 bases and 0 bases respectively, with 9 bases between them. CDR3 loop: CASSVLTSTDTQYF. CDR3 sequence (DNA): TGTGCCAGCAGTGTTCTGACTAGCACAGATACGCAGTATTTT.

The V and J genes are TRBV2 and TRBJ2-1; D gene uncertain. The CDR3 runs to 11 residues. Trimming left V 3 bases short and J 9 bases short, with 6 bases between. Germline lookup yields CDR1 SNHLY and CDR2 FYNNEI. The CDR3 spells CASSERSEQFF. As DNA, the CDR3 is TGTGCCAGCAGTGAGAGGAGTGAGCAGTTCTTC.

J is TRBJ2-1 and V is TRBV10-2; a weak D match, TRBD2 (6 bases). V lost 3 bases to trimming and J lost 4 bases, with 7 bases between them. Germline V gives CDR1 WSHSY, CDR2 SAAADI. CDR3 length: 13 amino acids. The CDR3 loop reads CASSDSGYNEQFF. The CDR3 DNA reads TGCGCCAGCAGTGATAGCGGATACAATGAGCAGTTCTTC.

The V and J genes are TRBV5-4 and TRBJ2-2; D possibly corresponds to TRBD2 (6 bases). Germline CDR1 and CDR2: SGHNT and YYREEE (reference sequence). Trimming pared 2 bases from V and 6 bases from J, leaving 11 bases between. CDR3 length: 14 amino acids. In nucleotides, the CDR3 is TGTGCCAGCAGCTTACTAGGGGAGGCCGGGGAGCTGTTTTTT. This codes for CASSLLGEAGELFF. Full variable domain (outside the CDR3, taken from reference TRBV5-4 and TRBJ2-2): ETGVTQSPTHLIKTRGQQVTLRCSSQSGHNTVSWYQQALGQGPQFIFQYYREEENGRGNFPPRFSGLQFPNYSSELNVNALELDDSALYLCASSLLGEAGELFFGEGSRLTVL.

This chain connects TRBV11-3 to TRBJ2-1, with 10 bases that match TRBD1. The CDR3 loop spans 15 amino acids. From germline, CDR1 is SGHNT and CDR2 YENEEA. The V segment lost 5 bases and the J segment 6 bases; nucleotides outside the gene matches: 7. The CDR3 protein is CASSLRDRGSNEQFF. As DNA, the CDR3 is TGTGCCAGCAGCCTCCGGGACAGGGGTTCCAATGAGCAGTTCTTC.

The chain carries TRBV9 and TRBJ2-3; the match to TRBD1 covers 11 bases. Germline V gives CDR1 SGDLS, CDR2 YYNGEE. Losses at the gene ends were 4 bases for V and 6 bases for J; bases not matched to a gene: 10. The CDR3 runs 16 residues. The DNA of the CDR3 is TGTGCCAGCAGCCCAAGGACAGGGGGCGAAGGGGATACGCAGTATTTT. Encoded protein: CASSPRTGGEGDTQYF. Looking up the rest from reference TRBV9 and TRBJ2-3 gives the full variable domain: DSGVTQTPKHLITATGQRVTLRCSPRSGDLSVYWYQQSLDQGLQFLIQYYNGEERAKGNILERFSAQQFPDLHSELNLSSLELGDSALYFCASSPRTGGEGDTQYFGPGTRLTVL.

This clone came up once. This chain joins TRBV7-6 and TRBJ2-3; no firm D call. With 1 base removed from V and 0 bases from J, the gap between germline ends came to 8 bases. This CDR3 is 15 amino acids long. Germline V gene sequence: CDR1 SGHVS, CDR2 FNYEAQ. CDR3 protein: CASSLVTASTDTQYF. The CDR3 coding sequence is TGTGCCAGCAGCTTAGTCACGGCTAGCACAGATACGCAGTATTTT.

This chain connects TRBV27 to TRBJ1-3, with TRBD1 identical over 7 bases. This CDR3 contains 15 residues. Trimming at V came to 6 bases and at J to 3 bases, leaving 8 bases not matched to a gene. The germline V gene has CDR1 MNHEY and CDR2 SMNVEV (reference sequence). The CDR3 spells CASSFNRGGGNTIYF. CDR3 DNA sequence: TGTGCCAGCAGCTTCAACAGGGGCGGTGGAAACACCATATATTTT.

The chain recombines TRBV13 with TRBJ2-7; 7 bases match TRBD1. Germline CDR1 PRHDT, CDR2 FYEKMQ (reference sequence). This CDR3 region has 16 residues. The trim removed 5 bases at V and 2 bases at J, leaving 12 bases unmatched. The CDR3 DNA sequence: TGTGCCAGCAGCCCTCCCCCTGGGGGACAGACCTACGAGCAGTACTTC. This codes for CASSPPPGGQTYEQYF.

The chain carries TRBV7-2 and TRBJ2-7; no firm D call. The CDR3 is 15 amino acids. The germline V gene has CDR1 SGHTA and CDR2 FQGNSA. V lost 1 base and J 5 bases, leaving 15 bases between the germline ends. The CDR3 DNA follows: TGTGCCAGCAGCTTAGTATCGCAGCTCCGGGACGAGCAGTACTTC. Its protein is CASSLVSQLRDEQYF.

This chain uses TRBV7-9 with TRBJ2-1; D is unresolved. The germline V gene encodes CDR1 SEHNR and CDR2 FQNEAQ (reference sequence). This CDR3 region has 12 residues. V lost 2 bases and J lost 14, with 13 bases in between. The CDR3 loop is CASSLSSHSEFF. DNA of the CDR3: TGTGCCAGCAGCTTATCGAGTCATAGTGAGTTCTTC.

V gene TRBV6-5 combines with J gene TRBJ1-1, with D possibly being TRBD1 (5 bases). Germline lookup yields CDR1 MNHEY and CDR2 SVGAGI. CDR3 length: 16 amino acids. V lost 0 bases, J lost 0 bases, and 11 bases lay in between. The CDR3 sequence is CASSYSAGYVNTEAFF. DNA for the CDR3: TGTGCCAGCAGTTACTCTGCAGGGTACGTGAACACTGAAGCTTTCTTT.

The genes are TRBV7-2 and TRBJ2-2, with 7 bases lining up with TRBD1. Losses at the gene ends were 5 bases for V and 5 bases for J; bases not matched to a gene: 14. Germline CDR1 reads SGHTA; CDR2 reads FQGNSA. CDR3 length: 17 amino acids. This CDR3 is CASSLSLTGVRTGELFF. CDR3 sequence (DNA): TGTGCCAGCAGCCTCAGCCTAACAGGGGTTCGGACCGGGGAGCTGTTTTTT. The whole variable domain, remainder taken from reference TRBV7-2 and TRBJ2-2, is GAGVSQSPSNKVTEKGKDVELRCDPISGHTALYWYRQSLGQGLEFLIYFQGNSAPDKSGLPSDRFSAERTGGSVSTLTIQRTQQEDSAVYLCASSLSLTGVRTGELFFGEGSRLTVL.

V is TRBV11-2 and J is TRBJ1-1, with a tentative D call TRBD1 (6 bases). V lost 5 bases to trimming and J lost 1 base, with 14 bases between them. CDR1 is SGHAT, CDR2 FQNNGV, per germline. CDR3 length equals 15 residues. This chain's CDR3 is CASSQWGAPNTEAFF. CDR3 nucleotides: TGTGCCAGCAGCCAGTGGGGGGCCCCGAACACTGAAGCTTTCTTT.

The rearrangement joins TRBV5-6 to TRBJ1-1; perhaps TRBD1 as D (6 bases). V dropped 3 bases and J dropped 8 bases, with 11 bases sitting between them. This CDR3 contains 12 residues. Germline lookup yields CDR1 SGHDT and CDR2 YYEEEE. CDR3 loop: CASSWLRGEAFF. In DNA form, the CDR3 reads TGTGCCAGCAGCTGGCTTAGGGGGGAAGCTTTCTTT.

This chain joins TRBV11-2 and TRBJ2-7; either TRBD1 or TRBD2 may supply D (6 bases each). The germline V and J ends were trimmed by 5 bases and 1 base, with 18 bases remaining between them. The germline CDR1 and CDR2 sequences are SGHAT and FQNNGV. The CDR3 spans 16 residues. CDR3 sequence reads: CASSVARDTYSYEQYF. The DNA of the CDR3 is TGTGCCAGCAGCGTCGCGCGGGACACCTATTCCTACGAGCAGTACTTC.

The chain has TRBV21-1 and TRBJ1-2; TRBD1, the table's D call, was not compared with the DNA. TRBV21-1 is a listed pseudogene. The CDR3 covers 17 residues. In DNA form, the CDR3 reads TGTGCCAGCAGCAAAAAGGAAACAGCCCGGACTAACTATGGCTACACCTTC. Protein product: CASSKKETARTNYGYTF.

The CDR3 coding sequence is TGCAGCGTTGGGCGAGGGGCCCACGGAGAAGCTTTCTTT. This encodes CSVGRGAHGEAFF. This chain uses TRBV29-1 with TRBJ1-1; TRBD1 might be the D (5 bases). Germline V gives CDR1 SQVTM, CDR2 ANQGSEA. This CDR3 spans 13 amino acids. Deletions cut 4 bases from V and 8 bases from J, with 17 bases between.

V usage is TRBV9 and J usage is TRBJ2-7, with D maybe TRBD2 (6 bases). This CDR3 region has 16 residues. Between the trimmed V and J ends, which lost 0 bases and 1 base, there was a span of 14 bases. Germline V CDR1 and CDR2: SGDLS, YYNGEE. The CDR3 DNA sequence: TGTGCCAGCAGCGTAGATTGGAGGGTAGGTTCCTACGAGCAGTACTTC. It translates to CASSVDWRVGSYEQYF. The full variable domain, its missing parts supplied by reference TRBV9 and TRBJ2-7, is DSGVTQTPKHLITATGQRVTLRCSPRSGDLSVYWYQQSLDQGLQFLIQYYNGEERAKGNILERFSAQQFPDLHSELNLSSLELGDSALYFCASSVDWRVGSYEQYFGPGTRLTVT.

This chain links TRBV7-8 with TRBJ2-7; TRBD1 aligns across 8 bases. The CDR3 consists of 16 residues. Germline CDR1 SGHVS, CDR2 FQNEAQ. V trimming: 5 bases; J trimming: 7 bases; junction bases outside the gene matches: 16. The CDR3 coding sequence is TGTGCCAGCAGCCAAAGGGCAGGGGGCCCTTCTGGGGAGCAGTACTTC. It yields the protein CASSQRAGGPSGEQYF. The full variable domain, in which reference TRBV7-8 and TRBJ2-7 provide the parts outside the CDR3, is GAGVSQSPRYKVAKRGQDVALRCDPISGHVSLFWYQQALGQGPEFLTYFQNEAQLDKSGLPSDRFFAERPEGSVSTLKIQRTQQEDSAVYLCASSQRAGGPSGEQYFGPGTRLTVT.

The rearrangement uses TRBV5-5 and TRBJ1-5, with 8 bases lining up with TRBD1. Germline assignment: CDR1 SGHKS and CDR2 YYEKEE (reference sequence). CDR3 length: 16 amino acids. V dropped 1 base and J dropped 4; count of bases not matched to a gene: 7. CDR3 region: CASSLLVTGGNQPQHF. CDR3 in DNA: TGTGCCAGCAGCTTGTTAGTCACAGGGGGAAATCAGCCCCAGCATTTT.

This chain links TRBV13 with TRBJ1-2, with a weak D call TRBD1 (5 bases). In germline, CDR1 is PRHDT, CDR2 FYEKMQ (reference sequence). The CDR3 runs to 14 residues. V lost 5 bases and J lost 3, with 13 bases in between. CDR3 sequence (DNA): TGTGCCAGCAGCGAGGCAGGGAAGGACTATGGCTACACCTTC. It yields the protein CASSEAGKDYGYTF.

The V and J genes are TRBV29-1 and TRBJ1-2; D is unclear. V was clipped by 2 bases and J by 7 bases, with 23 bases between them. The germline gives CDR1 SQVTM, CDR2 ANQGSEA. This CDR3 has 16 amino acids. The CDR3 reads CSVELPLYGPESGYTF. The CDR3 DNA reads as TGCAGCGTTGAACTGCCTTTGTACGGGCCCGAAAGTGGCTACACCTTC.

This clone was found once. The V and J genes are TRBV6-1 and TRBJ2-7, with D perhaps given as TRBD1 or TRBD2 (5 bases each). CDR3 length: 15 amino acids. Germline lookup yields CDR1 MNHNS and CDR2 SASEGT. V was shortened by 5 bases and J by 3 bases, with 17 bases between the two germline ends. Written as DNA, the CDR3 is TGTGCCAGCAGTACTAGGGGAGCTGATTACTACGAGCAGTACTTC. It is translated as CASSTRGADYYEQYF.

The chain employs TRBV4-3 and TRBJ2-5; unclear D gene. CDR1 is LGHNA and CDR2 is YSLEER in the germline V gene. The CDR3 consists of 13 residues. Trimming removed 1 base from V and 2 bases from J, with 5 bases in between. In DNA form, the CDR3 reads TGCGCCAGCAGCCAAGGGCAGCAAGAGACCCAGTACTTC. Translation gives CASSQGQQETQYF.

The genes are TRBV2 and TRBJ2-2; 9 positions match TRBD1. Germline V gene data show CDR1 as SNHLY and CDR2 as FYNNEI. The CDR3 extends over 16 amino acids. J was trimmed by 6 bases and V by 3 bases; bases with no gene match: 8. The CDR3 DNA sequence: TGTGCCAGCAGTGACTTGGACAGGGGTTATTCCGGGGAGCTGTTTTTT. It codes for CASSDLDRGYSGELFF.

This clone was seen just once. The rearrangement joins TRBV6-5 to TRBJ1-4; D perhaps matches TRBD1 (5 bases). Germline CDR1 reads MNHEY; CDR2 reads SVGAGI. With 6 bases removed from V and 7 bases from J, the gap between germline ends came to 6 bases. CDR3 length equals 11 residues. In DNA form, the CDR3 reads TGTGCCAGCAGGGGGGGTGAAAAACTGTTTTTT. Its protein is CASRGGEKLFF.

This clone was detected a few times. The rearrangement joins TRBV4-1 to TRBJ2-7, with D perhaps assigned TRBD1 or TRBD2 (5 bases each). With 3 bases removed from V and 3 bases from J, the gap between germline ends came to 9 bases. Germline assignment: CDR1 MGHRA and CDR2 YSYEKL. There are 13 residues in the CDR3. The CDR3 loop reads CASSQGDGYEQYF. The CDR3 bases are TGCGCCAGCAGCCAGGGGGACGGCTACGAGCAGTACTTC.